The clone carrying this TCR beta chain was seen a single time. Antigen specificity is unknown. This specimen comes from a study of shared clonotypes between healthy human individuals. Whole-study results and caveats: Memory subsets generally showed smaller estimated richness than naive subsets did. Rarefaction analysis demonstrated incomplete sorted-subset sequencing notwithstanding large depth.

The CDR3 runs to 15 residues. V lost 4 bases and J 2 bases, leaving 15 bases between the germline ends. Germline assignment: CDR1 MGHRA and CDR2 YSYEKL. Produced via immunoSEQ multiplex PCR; TCRdb's table is partial and in-frame only. The sample lists about 2.2 million clones; 80% to 95% were seen once. Naive CD8 cells comprised CD45RO-negative, CCR7-positively selected cells, excluding terminally differentiated effector memory CD45RA+ cells. Sequenced sample: naive CD8+ T cells from PBMCs. This TCR was recovered from a man in his late teens or twenties in good health. Some clones in this sample may be carry-over from other donors' samples. The chain joins TRBV4-1 to TRBJ2-7; unclear D gene. The CDR3 DNA reads as TGCGCCAGCAGCCCAAACTCGAACAGAGCCTACGAGCAGTACTTC. This gives the protein CASSPNSNRAYEQYF.